This TCR beta chain was profiled in a study of blood T cell repertoires in COVID-19 (dated by TCRdb to the early 2020s). With regard to the full study: Collaborator samples came from the United States, Italy and Spain and covered acute and convalescent phases of COVID-19. Sample metadata almost always included a de-identified subject ID, COVID-19 status, age in years and sex. Samples came from the ongoing ImmuneRACE study (first 160 participants) plus 1,254 subjects from 6 global collaborators. The repertoires were made available in a free public database intended to serve as a resource for research on the immune response to SARS-CoV-2. Where available, HLA class I and class II types were taken from metadata supplied by the sample provider and were not determined by assay-based typing. The material from the prospective study consisted of cDNA or gDNA derived from T cells, B-cell-depleted T cells, or PBMCs. Subjects who had been exposed to COVID-19, were actively infected with it, or had recovered from it provided the deeply sampled blood TCRbeta repertoires that made up the dataset.

Whole blood was collected in K2EDTA tubes by collaborating institutions according to the institutions' own protocols. For TCRbeta analysis, collaborators shipped samples as frozen whole blood, isolated PBMCs, or DNA extracted from either of those sample types. Results the study describes overall, beyond this receptor: The amount of clinical and demographic metadata varied by source and participant and was provided uncurated.

To note about this clone: Its target antigen remains unknown. No much larger clonotype is one base removed from it; base qualities were not supplied.

The immunoSEQ Assay, a bias-controlled multiplex PCR, was used to amplify TCRbeta CDR3 regions from genomic DNA. The original pipeline was this. Nucleated cell counts per sample were estimated from amplification of reference gene primers within the assay. To quantify the absolute abundance of each unique TCRbeta CDR3 rearrangement, sequence reads were collapsed and filtered. For each sample, productive Simpson clonality was calculated as the square root of Simpson's diversity index across productive rearrangements. This immuneACCESS table, as held by TCRdb, lists in-frame sequences with V and J called but not all clones. Of the missing ones, under half trace to an unresolved V gene in checked studies; the others have no known cause. That table gives V, J and clone size, and the DNA gave D and trimming. The sample has 150,000 to 200,000 clones on record, about 86% of them singletons. Of the sample, roughly 11% falls within the top ten clones.

The CDR3 starts with the cysteine, ends with the phenylalanine, and has 15 residues. Of all the DNA, just the CDR3 is kept, 45 bases in frame from base 1. V was cut back by 3 bases and J by 5 bases, leaving a gap of 16 bases between them. From a lookup of the germline V gene, CDR1 and CDR2 are KGHSH and LQKENI. The chain is encoded by TRBV18 joined to TRBJ1-1; the D gene is not confidently resolved. The sequence was collected from a man between 65 and 85 years old with active or convalescent COVID-19. Sequenced material: peripheral blood. The CDR3 has the sequence CASSPDSGRRTEAFF. The bases are TGTGCCAGCTCACCCGACTCGGGGAGGCGGACTGAAGCTTTCTTT.